This entry features one TCR beta chain sequence. The data are from a study of shared clonotypes between healthy human individuals. Profiled with immunoSEQ multiplex PCR; TCRdb holds only in-frame clones, not every one. This sample carries roughly 1,500,000 clones, approximately 98% of them seen once, and the ten largest clones take 0.45%. This sequence originates from a man aged 30-40 years in good health. Source material: naive CD4+ T cells sorted from blood. The subset here: CD45RA+ positively selected.

This chain's CDR3 is CASSFGGRASYNEQFF. As DNA, the CDR3 is TGTGCCAGCAGCTTCGGCGGGAGGGCCTCCTACAATGAGCAGTTCTTC. The V call is TRBV11-3, the J call TRBJ2-1, with 9 bases lining up with TRBD2. CDR3 length equals 16 residues. Germline V lookup: CDR1 SGHNT, CDR2 YENEEA. The junction had 3 bases not matched to a gene; V was cut back by 3 bases and J by 0 bases. Supplemented by reference TRBV11-3 and TRBJ2-1, the full variable domain reads EAGVVQSPRYKIIEKKQPVAFWCNPISGHNTLYWYLQNLGQGPELLIRYENEEAVDDSQLPKDRFSAERLKGVDSTLKIQPAELGDSAVYLCASSFGGRASYNEQFFGPGTRLTVL.